This TCR beta chain comes out of a study of early T cells in non-severe SARS-CoV-2 infection. Turning to the study itself: Whole-blood bulk RNA, unsorted, was sequenced, and chains were unpaired. Findings and caveats of the study: Anti-spike CD8 specificities were favored by VDJdb matching, whose results missed private and CD4 specificities.

Concerning this clonotype itself: Its specificity is unknown.

Germline V lookup: CDR1 DFQATT, CDR2 SNEGSKA (reference sequence). The CDR3 has 14 residues. V was shortened by 0 bases and J by 4 bases, with 9 bases between the two germline ends. The TCR library protocol was used to attach unique molecular identifiers. These identifiers were attached to individual cDNA molecules. Using its own MiXCR run on the 5' RACE reads, TCRdb lists one record per CDR3 protein. The data show about 110,000 distinct CDR3 sequences, over 10% seen once. The chain employs TRBV20-1 and TRBJ2-2; perhaps TRBD2 as D (5 bases). The sample was whole blood, taken at baseline. The receptor's source is an adult who was a healthcare worker with PCR-confirmed SARS-CoV-2 infection or an uninfected control (not recorded which). CDR3 bases: TGCAGTGCTAGAGATGGCGGGTCCACCGGGGAGCTGTTTTTT. Its protein product is CSARDGGSTGELFF.